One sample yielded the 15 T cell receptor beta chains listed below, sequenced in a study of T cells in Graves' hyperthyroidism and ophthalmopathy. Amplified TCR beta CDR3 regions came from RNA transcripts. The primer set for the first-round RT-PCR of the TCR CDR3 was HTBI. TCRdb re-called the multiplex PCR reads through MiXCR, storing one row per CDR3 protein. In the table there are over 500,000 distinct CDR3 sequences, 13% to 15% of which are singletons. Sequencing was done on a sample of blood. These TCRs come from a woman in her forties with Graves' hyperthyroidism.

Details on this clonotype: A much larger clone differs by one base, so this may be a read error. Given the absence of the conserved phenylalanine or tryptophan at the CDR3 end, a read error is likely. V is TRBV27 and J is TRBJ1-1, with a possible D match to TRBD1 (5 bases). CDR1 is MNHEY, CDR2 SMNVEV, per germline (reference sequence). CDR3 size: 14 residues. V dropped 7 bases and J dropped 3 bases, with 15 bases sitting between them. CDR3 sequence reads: CASKIGALDTEAFI. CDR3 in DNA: TGTGCCAGCAAGATCGGGGCGTTGGACACTGAAGCTTTCATT.

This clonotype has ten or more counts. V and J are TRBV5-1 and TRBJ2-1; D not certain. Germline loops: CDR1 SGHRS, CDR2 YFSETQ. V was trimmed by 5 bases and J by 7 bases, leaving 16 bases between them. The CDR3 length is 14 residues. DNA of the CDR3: TGCGCCAGCAGGGGATCGGGCCCACGGAATGAGCAGTTCTTC. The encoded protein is CASRGSGPRNEQFF.

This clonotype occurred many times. CDR3 sequence reads: CASSLSPAGDADTQYF. In nucleotides, the CDR3 is TGTGCCAGCAGTCTAAGCCCGGCAGGGGACGCAGATACGCAGTATTTT. The V and J genes are TRBV12-3 or TRBV12-4 and TRBJ2-3, with D perhaps TRBD1 (6 bases). The V end was cut by 5 bases, the J end by 4 bases, with 19 bases between. The length of the CDR3 is 16 residues.

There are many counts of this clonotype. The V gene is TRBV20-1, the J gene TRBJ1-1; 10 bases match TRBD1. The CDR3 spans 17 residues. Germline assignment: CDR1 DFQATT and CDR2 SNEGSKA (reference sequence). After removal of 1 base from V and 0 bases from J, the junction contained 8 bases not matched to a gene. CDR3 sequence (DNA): TGCAGTGCTAGAGCCAGACAGGGGGCAGTCGTGAACACTGAAGCTTTCTTT. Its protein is CSARARQGAVVNTEAFF.

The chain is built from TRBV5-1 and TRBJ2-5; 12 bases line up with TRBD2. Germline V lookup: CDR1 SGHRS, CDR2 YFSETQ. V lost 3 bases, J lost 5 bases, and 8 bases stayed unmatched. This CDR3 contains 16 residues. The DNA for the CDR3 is TGCGCCAGCAGCTGGGGGGGACTAGCGGGTGGCGAGACCCAGTACTTC. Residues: CASSWGGLAGGETQYF.

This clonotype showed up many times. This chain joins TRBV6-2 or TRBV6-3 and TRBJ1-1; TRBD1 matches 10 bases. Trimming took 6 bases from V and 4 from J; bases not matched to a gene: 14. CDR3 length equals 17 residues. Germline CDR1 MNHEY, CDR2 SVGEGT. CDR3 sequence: CASRPRQGASYRTEAFF. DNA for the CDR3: TGTGCCAGCAGACCCCGACAGGGGGCTTCGTATCGCACTGAAGCTTTCTTT.

CDR3 nucleotide sequence: TGTGCCAGTAGTATAGATCGAGGAACTGAGCAGTTCTTC. Translated, it gives CASSIDRGTEQFF. The chain uses TRBV19 and TRBJ2-1, with no clear D. The CDR3 spans 13 residues. CDR1 is LNHDA, CDR2 SQIVND, per germline (reference sequence). Trimming took 0 bases from V and 9 from J, leaving 9 bases between them.

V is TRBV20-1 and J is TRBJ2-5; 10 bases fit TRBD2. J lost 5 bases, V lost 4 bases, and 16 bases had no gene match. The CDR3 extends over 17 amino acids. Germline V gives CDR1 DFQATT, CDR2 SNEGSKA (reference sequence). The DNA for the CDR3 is TGCAGTGCTACAAATAGGGCTAGCGGGAGTAAGGGGGAGACCCAGTACTTC. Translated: CSATNRASGSKGETQYF.

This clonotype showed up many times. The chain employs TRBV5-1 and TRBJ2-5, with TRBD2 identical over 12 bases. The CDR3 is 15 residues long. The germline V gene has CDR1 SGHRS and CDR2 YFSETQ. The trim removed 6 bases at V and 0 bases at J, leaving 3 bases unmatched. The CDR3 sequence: CASTRLAGDQETQYF. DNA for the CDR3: TGCGCCAGCACGCGACTAGCGGGAGACCAAGAGACCCAGTACTTC.

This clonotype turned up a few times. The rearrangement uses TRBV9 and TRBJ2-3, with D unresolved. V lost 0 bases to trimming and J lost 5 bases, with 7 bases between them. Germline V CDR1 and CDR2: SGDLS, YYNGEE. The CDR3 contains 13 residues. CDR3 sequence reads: CASSVEAVDTQYF. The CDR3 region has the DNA TGTGCCAGCAGCGTAGAGGCAGTAGATACGCAGTATTTT.

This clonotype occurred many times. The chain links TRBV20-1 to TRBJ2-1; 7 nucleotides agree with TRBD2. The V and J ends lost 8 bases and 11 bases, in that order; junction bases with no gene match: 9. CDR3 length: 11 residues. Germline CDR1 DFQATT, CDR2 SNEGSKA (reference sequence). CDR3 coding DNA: TGCAGTCCGGAACGCGGGACTAAGCAGTTCTTC. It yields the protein CSPERGTKQFF.

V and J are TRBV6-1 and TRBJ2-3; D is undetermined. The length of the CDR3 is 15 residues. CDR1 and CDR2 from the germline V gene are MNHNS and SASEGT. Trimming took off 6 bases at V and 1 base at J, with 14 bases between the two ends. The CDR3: CASSLNRAGTDTQYF. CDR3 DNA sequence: TGTGCCAGCAGCCTGAACCGGGCGGGCACAGATACGCAGTATTTT.

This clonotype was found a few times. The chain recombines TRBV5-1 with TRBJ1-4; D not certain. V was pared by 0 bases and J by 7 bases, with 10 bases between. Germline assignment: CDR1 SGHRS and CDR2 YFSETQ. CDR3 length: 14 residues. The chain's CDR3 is CASSLDSGFEKLFF. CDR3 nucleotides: TGCGCCAGCAGCTTGGACAGCGGGTTTGAAAAACTGTTTTTT. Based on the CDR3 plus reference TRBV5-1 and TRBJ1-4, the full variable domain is KAGVTQTPRYLIKTRGQQVTLSCSPISGHRSVSWYQQTPGQGLQFLFEYFSETQRNKGNFPGRFSGRQFSNSRSEMNVSTLELGDSALYLCASSLDSGFEKLFFGSGTQLSVL.

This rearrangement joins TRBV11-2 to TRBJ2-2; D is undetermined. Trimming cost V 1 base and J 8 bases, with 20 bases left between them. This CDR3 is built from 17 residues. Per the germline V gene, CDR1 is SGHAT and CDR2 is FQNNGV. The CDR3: CASSLGWIASSAGELFF. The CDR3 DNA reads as TGTGCCAGCAGCTTAGGGTGGATAGCATCCTCGGCAGGGGAGCTGTTTTTT.

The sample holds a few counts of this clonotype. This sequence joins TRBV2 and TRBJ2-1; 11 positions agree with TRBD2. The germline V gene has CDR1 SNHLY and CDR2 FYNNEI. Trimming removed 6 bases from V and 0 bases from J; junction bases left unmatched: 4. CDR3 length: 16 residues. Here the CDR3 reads CASRETSGSSYNEQFF. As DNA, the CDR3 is TGTGCCAGCAGGGAAACTAGCGGGAGCTCCTACAATGAGCAGTTCTTC. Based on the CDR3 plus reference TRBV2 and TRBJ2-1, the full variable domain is EPEVTQTPSHQVTQMGQEVILRCVPISNHLYFYWYRQILGQKVEFLVSFYNNEISEKSEIFDDQFSVERPDGSNFTLKIRSTKLEDSAMYFCASRETSGSSYNEQFFGPGTRLTVL.